The 24 T cell receptor beta chains reported below all come from one sample, sequenced in a study of CD8 T cells in Susac syndrome. RNA amounts of about 0.5 to 1 ug underwent reverse transcription with random hexamers. TCRdb recomputed calls from the immunoSEQ multiplex PCR reads with MiXCR, one row per CDR3 protein. The sample records about 180,000 distinct CDR3 sequences, approximately 95% being singletons. Sequencing was performed on CD8+ T cells from PBMCs. These TCRs come from a human donor with multiple sclerosis.

This chain links TRBV5-8 with TRBJ2-7; D may be TRBD1 (5 bases). The ends were cut back, 4 bases at V and 5 bases at J, with 16 bases in the middle. Per germline, CDR1 SGHTS and CDR2 YDEGEE. The CDR3 spans 14 residues. The chain's CDR3 is CASSPAGNGHEQYF. For the CDR3, the DNA is TGTGCCAGCAGCCCCGCAGGGAACGGACACGAGCAGTACTTC. Based on the CDR3 plus reference TRBV5-8 and TRBJ2-7, the full variable domain is EAGVTQSPTHLIKTRGQQATLRCSPISGHTSVYWYQQALGLGLQFLLWYDEGEERNRGNFPPRFSGRQFPNYSSELNVNALELEDSALYLCASSPAGNGHEQYFGPGTRLTVT.

The chain couples TRBV29-1 to TRBJ2-1, with 9 positions matching TRBD2. Trimming removed 8 bases from V and 8 bases from J; junction bases left unmatched: 16. Per the germline V gene, CDR1 is SQVTM and CDR2 is ANQGSEA. CDR3 length: 15 residues. DNA of the CDR3: TGCAGCACCCTCCGGGCAGCGGGGGGTCGATATGAGCAGTTCTTC. Protein: CSTLRAAGGRYEQFF.

This clonotype was counted between two and nine times. V gene TRBV24-1 combines with J gene TRBJ2-3, with D uncertain. The CDR3 spans 12 residues. V was clipped by 0 bases and J by 6 bases, with 3 bases between them. The germline V gene encodes CDR1 KGHDR and CDR2 SFDVKD. The CDR3 DNA is TGTGCCACCAGTGATTTGGCTGATACGCAGTATTTT. Translated: CATSDLADTQYF.

The chain employs TRBV12-3 or TRBV12-4 and TRBJ2-4; D is unresolved. Between the trimmed V and J ends, which lost 3 bases and 0 bases, there was a span of 6 bases. The CDR3 is 14 amino acids. The CDR3 DNA is TGTGCCAGCAGTTTTACTGAAGCCAAAAACATTCAGTACTTC. It specifies CASSFTEAKNIQYF.

The chain links TRBV27 to TRBJ2-7, with D possibly matching TRBD1 (5 bases). Trimming stripped 6 bases from V and 1 base from J, with 10 bases between. Germline values: CDR1 MNHEY, CDR2 SMNVEV (reference sequence). CDR3 size: 13 residues. The CDR3 region has the DNA TGTGCCAGCAGGAATCAGGGTTCCTACGAGCAGTACTTC. This translates into CASRNQGSYEQYF.

The chain uses TRBV15 and TRBJ2-7; 7 bases map to TRBD1. V shed 1 base, J shed 1 base, and the junction held 4 bases outside the gene matches. The CDR3 covers 15 residues. Germline CDR1 LNHNV, CDR2 YYDKDF (reference sequence). CDR3: CATSRGQGRSYEQYF. DNA of the CDR3: TGTGCCACCAGCAGAGGACAGGGCAGGTCCTACGAGCAGTACTTC. The whole variable domain, filled in from reference TRBV15 and TRBJ2-7, reads DAMVIQNPRYQVTQFGKPVTLSCSQTLNHNVMYWYQQKSSQAPKLLFHYYDKDFNNEADTPDNFQSRRPNTSFCFLDIRSPGLGDTAMYLCATSRGQGRSYEQYFGPGTRLTVT.

V and J are TRBV15 and TRBJ2-5, with D hard to call. Germline V gene sequence: CDR1 LNHNV, CDR2 YYDKDF (reference sequence). The CDR3 is 17 residues long. The ends were cut back, 3 bases at V and 2 bases at J, with 19 bases in the middle. The CDR3 loop is CATSRVRLVGGQETQYF. The DNA for the CDR3 is TGTGCCACCAGCAGGGTCCGGCTAGTCGGCGGACAAGAGACCCAGTACTTC.

The chain carries TRBV27 and TRBJ2-1, with TRBD2 matching 7 bases. This CDR3 has 13 amino acids. V gave up 6 bases and J gave up 7 bases; unmatched junction bases: 6. Germline CDR1 MNHEY, CDR2 SMNVEV (reference sequence). DNA for the CDR3: TGTGCCAGCAGCCGCGGGGGTTTGAATGAGCAGTTCTTC. Its translation: CASSRGGLNEQFF.

The V call is TRBV7-2, the J call TRBJ2-7, with 8 bases matching TRBD1. After removal of 5 bases from V and 1 base from J, the junction contained 7 bases not matched to a gene. This CDR3 has 15 amino acids. Germline CDR1 SGHTA, CDR2 FQGNSA. The CDR3 region has the DNA TGTGCCAGCAGCGATGACCGGGACAGGTCCTACGAGCAGTACTTC. Translating it yields CASSDDRDRSYEQYF.

The chain employs TRBV3-1 and TRBJ1-5; unclear D gene. Germline-derived CDR1 and CDR2 are LGHDT and YNNKEL (reference sequence). The CDR3 extends over 15 amino acids. V gave up 1 base and J gave up 0 bases, with 7 bases separating them. The CDR3, as DNA: TGTGCCAGCAGCCAAGGAATGGATAGCAATCAGCCCCAGCATTTT. The encoded protein is CASSQGMDSNQPQHF.

The chain joins TRBV15 to TRBJ2-2, with TRBD1 as a possible D gene (5 bases). CDR1 is LNHNV, CDR2 YYDKDF, per germline (reference sequence). The CDR3 is 14 amino acids. Trimming stripped 7 bases from V and 1 base from J, with 10 bases between. The CDR3 reads CATTGRVNTGELFF. CDR3 DNA sequence: TGTGCCACCACCGGCAGGGTGAACACCGGGGAGCTGTTTTTT.

The rearrangement uses TRBV7-9 and TRBJ2-7, with D perhaps assigned TRBD1 or TRBD2 (7 bases each). Germline CDR1 and CDR2: SEHNR and FQNEAQ (reference sequence). This CDR3 comprises 14 residues. V shed 5 bases and J shed 6 bases, with 17 bases lying between them. The CDR3: CASSPGGDPLEQYF. Here the CDR3 DNA reads TGTGCCAGCAGCCCAGGGGGGGACCCCCTCGAGCAGTACTTC.

This chain uses TRBV3-1 with TRBJ2-3, with a tentative D call TRBD2 (6 bases). The germline V gene has CDR1 LGHDT and CDR2 YNNKEL (reference sequence). V was pared by 0 bases and J by 1 base, with 14 bases between. This CDR3 has 17 amino acids. This CDR3 is CASSQDAVREGTDTQYF. As DNA, the CDR3 is TGTGCCAGCAGCCAAGATGCTGTGCGGGAAGGCACAGATACGCAGTATTTT.

The J gene is TRBJ1-5, the V gene TRBV7-9; no firm D call. The V and J ends lost 6 bases and 3 bases respectively, with 15 bases between them. This CDR3 region has 15 residues. Germline V lookup: CDR1 SEHNR, CDR2 FQNEAQ (reference sequence). The CDR3 DNA reads as TGTGCCAGCAGGCCGACCGGCCTACCCAATCAGCCCCAGCATTTT. Residues: CASRPTGLPNQPQHF. The whole variable domain, remainder taken from reference TRBV7-9 and TRBJ1-5, is DTGVSQNPRHKITKRGQNVTFRCDPISEHNRLYWYRQTLGQGPEFLTYFQNEAQLEKSRLLSDRFSAERPKGSFSTLEIQRTEQGDSAMYLCASRPTGLPNQPQHFGDGTRLSIL.

This rearrangement joins TRBV13 to TRBJ2-5, with 7 bases that match TRBD2. The length of the CDR3 is 14 residues. Germline CDR1 reads PRHDT; CDR2 reads FYEKMQ (reference sequence). J gave up 5 bases and V 0 bases, and 3 bases lay outside the gene matches. DNA of the CDR3: TGTGCCAGCAGCTTAGGCCTGCGGGAGGAGACCCAGTACTTC. Its protein product is CASSLGLREETQYF. Filled out from reference TRBV13 and TRBJ2-5, the complete variable domain reads AAGVIQSPRHLIKEKRETATLKCYPIPRHDTVYWYQQGPGQDPQFLISFYEKMQSDKGSIPDRFSAQQFSDYHSELNMSSLELGDSALYFCASSLGLREETQYFGPGTRLLVL.

This clonotype was seen only once. The rearrangement joins TRBV5-4 to TRBJ2-1; TRBD2 agrees at 15 bases. The germline V gene has CDR1 SGHNT and CDR2 YYREEE (reference sequence). V was pared by 4 bases and J by 10 bases, with 9 bases of the junction left unmatched. CDR3 length equals 16 residues. The CDR3 DNA is TGTGCCAGCAGCCCGGGGACTAGCGGGAGGAAGGACGAGCAGTTCTTC. This codes for CASSPGTSGRKDEQFF. Full variable domain (missing parts from reference TRBV5-4 and TRBJ2-1): ETGVTQSPTHLIKTRGQQVTLRCSSQSGHNTVSWYQQALGQGPQFIFQYYREEENGRGNFPPRFSGLQFPNYSSELNVNALELDDSALYLCASSPGTSGRKDEQFFGPGTRLTVL.

CDR3 protein: CSADRRDYSYEQYF. The CDR3 DNA is TGCAGTGCGGATCGTCGGGACTACTCCTACGAGCAGTACTTC. The J gene is TRBJ2-7, the V gene TRBV20-1; 7 positions match TRBD2. This CDR3 spans 14 amino acids. J was trimmed by 0 bases and V by 6 bases; bases with no gene match: 8. CDR1 is DFQATT, CDR2 SNEGSKA, per germline (reference sequence).

The CDR3 sequence is CASSLLAGASDTQYF. CDR3 bases: TGTGCCAGCAGCCTCCTAGCGGGAGCATCGGATACGCAGTATTTT. V is TRBV11-1 and J is TRBJ2-3, with 10 positions matching TRBD2. The CDR3 loop spans 15 amino acids. The germline CDR1 and CDR2 sequences are SGHAT and FQDESV (reference sequence). The V and J ends lost 5 bases and 6 bases, in that order; junction bases with no gene match: 8.

The gene calls are TRBV9 and TRBJ2-1, with a weak D call TRBD2 (5 bases). The CDR3 is 12 residues long. Trimming stripped 2 bases from V and 7 bases from J, with 7 bases between. Germline loops: CDR1 SGDLS, CDR2 YYNGEE. This CDR3 reads CASSVSGNEQFF. As DNA, the CDR3 is TGTGCCAGCAGCGTTTCGGGGAATGAGCAGTTCTTC.

The rearrangement links TRBV10-3 to TRBJ1-5; a possible D gene is TRBD1 (6 bases). This CDR3 spans 13 amino acids. Germline values: CDR1 ENHRY, CDR2 SYGVKD. V lost 10 bases, J lost 4 bases, and 14 bases lay in between. CDR3: CATKQGSNQPQHF. CDR3 nucleotides: TGTGCCACCAAACAGGGAAGTAATCAGCCCCAGCATTTT.

The chain has TRBV2 and TRBJ2-7; the match to TRBD1 covers 10 bases. The V gene end was trimmed by 1 base and the J gene end by 2 bases; junction bases not matched to a gene: 2. Germline V lookup: CDR1 SNHLY, CDR2 FYNNEI. This CDR3 is 15 amino acids long. CDR3 coding DNA: TGTGCCAGCAGTGAAGGGACAGGGGGACCCTACGAGCAGTACTTC. Translation gives CASSEGTGGPYEQYF.

The chain links TRBV20-1 to TRBJ1-2, with no clear D. V shed 0 bases and J shed 4 bases, with 9 bases lying between them. The CDR3 runs 13 residues. Looked up from germline, CDR1 is DFQATT and CDR2 is SNEGSKA (reference sequence). The CDR3 DNA follows: TGCAGTGCTAGAGATTCGGGGATCTATGGCTACACCTTC. It translates to CSARDSGIYGYTF.

The V call is TRBV7-3, the J call TRBJ2-1; 11 positions match TRBD2. Germline values: CDR1 SGHTA, CDR2 FQGTGA. V was pared by 2 bases and J by 8 bases, with 5 bases of the junction left unmatched. The CDR3 covers 15 residues. The CDR3 loop is CASSLYLAGGYEQFF. As DNA, the CDR3 is TGTGCCAGCAGCTTATACCTAGCGGGAGGATATGAGCAGTTCTTC.

V is TRBV19 and J is TRBJ1-3; D is ambiguous. Germline loops: CDR1 LNHDA, CDR2 SQIVND (reference sequence). V was trimmed by 4 bases and J by 3 bases, leaving 7 bases between them. CDR3 length: 13 amino acids. As DNA, the CDR3 is TGTGCCAGTAGTACCCACGTTGGAAACACCATATATTTT. As protein: CASSTHVGNTIYF.